This T cell receptor (beta chain) was sequenced during a study of beta chain features in type 1 diabetes (dated by TCRdb to between 2017 and 2018). At the level of the whole study: Patients and healthy donors did not differ in mean age, gender distribution, total cell number or subset yield. A total of under 120,000,000 sorted cells were examined across all samples, and RNA yield correlated strongly with the number of cells per subset. The study compared the TCRB repertoires of sorted circulating CD4+ T cell subsets in recently diagnosed type 1 diabetes patients with those in matched healthy donors. Regulatory and stem cell-like memory subsets were obtained from only 8 patients and about eight healthy donors, while naive and central memory subsets were obtained from all 30 or so donors. Study-wide findings and limitations: Because cDNA rather than genomic DNA was sequenced, highly expressing activated cells could have been over-represented, although no difference in activation and CD3 levels was found between groups. Patients with type 1 diabetes made fewer insertions and deleted more nucleotides at VDJ recombination sites, implying thymic rearrangement abnormalities. Naive, central memory and regulatory TCRB repertoires appeared to be more similar among patients than among healthy donors. Shorter templates might be favored by PCR, yet because patient and control samples were amplified and corrected together, any such skew would affect both groups equally. In all four CD4+ subsets, TCRB CDR3 length was moderately but significantly shorter in type 1 diabetes patients. HLA sub-analyses involved small numbers of individuals, so any influence of HLA type on TCRB rearrangement remained unresolved.

The entire isolated RNA was reverse transcribed using the High Capacity cDNA Reverse Transcription Kit, and thus expressed TCRB transcripts were sequenced. Naive, central memory and regulatory T cell samples underwent deep immunoSEQ sequencing, averaging around 3.7 million total reads per sample. Sorted cells were lysed in RLT buffer and RNA was extracted with DNase-treated RNeasy Micro or Mini kits, depending on cell number. Each cell subset was processed on its own to prevent cross-contamination, while patient and healthy donor samples were processed together. The immunoSEQ multiplex PCR was used to amplify TCRB sequences from cDNA, generating 87-bp fragments that spanned the CDR3 region. The amplicons were sequenced using the Illumina HiSeq platform. The original methods were these. PCR bias was corrected computationally using synthetic template baselines, and reads within Hamming distance 2 were collapsed, with unmergeable singletons discarded. Reads were aligned against IMGT to assign V, D and J genes, CDR3 length and insertions or deletions at six rearrangement sites. Within each subset, clonotype counts were normalized to the number of sorted cells before true diversity and Gini coefficients were calculated with the tcR R package. Repertoire sharing was quantified using the overlap coefficient calculated on TCRB nucleotide sequences. The immuneACCESS repertoire file appears here via TCRdb, limited to in-frame rearrangements. These files lack a portion of the clones; in checked studies, under half of the deficit traces to unresolved V genes, and the cause of the others is not known. V, J and clone size reflect that table, while D and trimming were determined from the DNA. This sample is represented by more than 300,000 clones; approximately 9.7% of them were singletons. The ten most abundant clones make up roughly 0.99% of the sample.

The CDR3 goes from the cysteine to the phenylalanine over 15 residues. The retained sequence is limited to the CDR3, 45 bases, with the frame set at the first base. The germline V end is reduced by 4 bases and the J end by 4 bases; junction bases left unmatched: 8. CDR1 ENHRY and CDR2 SYGVKD were looked up in the germline V gene. Each donor gave one peripheral blood draw, approximately 110 mL on average, collected into heparinised tubes. Naive, central memory, regulatory and stem cell-like memory CD4+ T cells were sorted on a BD FACSAria II using a panel including CD45RO, CCR7, CD25, CD127, CD95 and CD27. Every sorted population had a purity above 95%. PBMCs were separated immediately by Lymphoprep density gradient centrifugation and were stained directly, without being cultured. To minimize batch effects, samples were stained and sorted in pairs, one healthy donor with one patient per experiment.

This clone has just a few counts. Its antigen has not been determined. No base quality information exists; no much larger clone differs at one position. This receptor was taken from a young man with type 1 diabetes. Sequencing was performed on central memory CD4+ T cells from blood. This receptor chain uses TRBV10-3 and TRBJ1-2; TRBD1 agrees with 8 junctional bases. The CDR3: CAISVGQGAGYGYTF. The bases read TGTGCCATCAGTGTGGGGCAGGGGGCTGGCTATGGCTACACCTTC.